This TCR beta chain was sequenced during a study of T cells after yellow fever vaccination. This clonotype was found a few times. CDR1 is GTSNPN and CDR2 is SVGIG in the germline V gene (reference sequence). V was pared by 4 bases and J by 12 bases, with 10 bases of the junction left unmatched. The CDR3 totals 14 residues. TCRdb re-called the 5' RACE reads with MiXCR, one entry per CDR3 protein. The table records hundreds of thousands of distinct CDR3 sequences, approximately 13% of them present only once. The chain carries TRBV30 and TRBJ2-1, with TRBD2 matching over 12 bases. The material was PBMCs, obtained on the day of the yellow fever booster vaccination. The receptor was isolated from a man aged 25-45 years who received the YFV17D yellow fever vaccine. Here the CDR3 reads CAWTGLAGLDTQFF. CDR3 coding DNA: TGTGCCTGGACAGGACTAGCGGGACTGGACACGCAGTTCTTC.